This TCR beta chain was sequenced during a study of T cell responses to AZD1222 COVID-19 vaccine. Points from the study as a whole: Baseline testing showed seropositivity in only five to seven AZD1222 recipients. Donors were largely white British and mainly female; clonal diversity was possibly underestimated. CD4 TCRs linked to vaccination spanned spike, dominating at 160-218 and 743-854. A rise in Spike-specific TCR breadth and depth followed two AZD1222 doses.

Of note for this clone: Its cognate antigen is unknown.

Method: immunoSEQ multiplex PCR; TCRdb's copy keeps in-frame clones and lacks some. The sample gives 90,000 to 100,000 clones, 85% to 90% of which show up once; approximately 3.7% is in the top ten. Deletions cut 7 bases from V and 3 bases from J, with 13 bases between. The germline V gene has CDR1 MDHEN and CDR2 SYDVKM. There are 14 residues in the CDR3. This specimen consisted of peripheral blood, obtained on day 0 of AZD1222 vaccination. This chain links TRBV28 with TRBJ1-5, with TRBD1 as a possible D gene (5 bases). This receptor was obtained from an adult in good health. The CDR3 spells CASTRGRLNQPQHF. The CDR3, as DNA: TGTGCCAGCACCCGGGGACGGCTCAATCAGCCCCAGCATTTT.